This is a list of T cell receptor beta chains from one sample in a study of blood T cell repertoires in COVID-19. Assay used: immunoSEQ multiplex PCR; TCRdb lists only in-frame clones, some missing. The sample shows about 480,000 clones, 85% to 90% of them seen only once. Sequencing was carried out using peripheral blood. The receptors derive from a man aged 18 to 30 with COVID-19, enrolled during active disease. The CDR3 runs from the conserved cysteine through the conserved F or W. D genes are given only for firm matches. The size entry is marked missing in some rows and otherwise reads once, few, many or a size class.

size	D	J	V	DNA	CDR3
.	.	TRBJ1-2	TRBV27	TGTGCCAGCAGTCAAACAGCACCGAACCGCTATGGCTACACCTTC	CASSQTAPNRYGYTF
.	TRBD2	TRBJ2-5	TRBV29-1	TGCAGTGGCCGGGACATGACTAGCGGGAGTGGCGAGACCCAGTACTTC	CSGRDMTSGSGETQYF
.	TRBD1	TRBJ1-1	TRBV7-8	TGTGCCAGCAGCTTAGTGGGGACAGGAGAAGCTTTCTTT	CASSLVGTGEAFF
.	TRBD2	TRBJ2-1	TRBV2	TGTGCCAGCAGTGCCGGGAGACTAGCGGGACCTTACAATGAGCAGTTCTTC	CASSAGRLAGPYNEQFF
once	TRBD2	TRBJ2-1	TRBV4-1	TGCGCCAGCAGCCAAGTGATACTAGCGGATGAGCAGTTCTTC	CASSQVILADEQFF
.	TRBD2	TRBJ2-1	TRBV4-2	TGTGCCAGCAGCCAGGAAATCGGACTAGCGGGAGGAACGCAGTTCTTC	CASSQEIGLAGGTQFF
.	.	TRBJ2-5	TRBV25-1	TGTGCCAGCAGTGTACTAGCAAGCCAAGAGACCCAGTACTTC	CASSVLASQETQYF
.	TRBD2	TRBJ2-7	TRBV27	TGTGCCAGCAGTACCGGGACTAGCGGGACCGAGCAGTACTTC	CASSTGTSGTEQYF
.	.	TRBJ2-1	TRBV5-5	TGTGCCAGCAACCAACTAGTCGATGAGCAGTTCTTC	CASNQLVDEQFF
.	.	TRBJ2-2	TRBV30	TGTGCCTGGAGAGAAGAAACCCCCGGGAAGAACACCGGGGAGCTGTTTTTT	CAWREETPGKNTGELFF